The clone carrying this T cell receptor beta chain was seen only a few times. The antigen remains unidentified. Those with hyperthyroidism were 18 to 65 years old, newly diagnosed, and ill for under 2 months. This blood was taken when hyperthyroidism was first diagnosed, before any ophthalmopathy symptoms existed. Fresh peripheral blood, under 11 ml, yielded the PBMCs. The data stem from a study of T cells in Graves' hyperthyroidism and ophthalmopathy. The germline V and J ends were trimmed by 4 bases and 3 bases, with 8 bases remaining between them. This CDR3 contains 13 residues. Looked up from germline, CDR1 is SGHTS and CDR2 is YDEGEE. Notes on the study in general: Researchers found most expanded thyroid clonotypes above 0.001 in blood as well.

Amplified regions were TCR beta CDR3 sequences from RNA transcripts. The HTBI primer set served for first-round RT-PCR of the TCR CDR3. TCRdb re-analysed the multiplex PCR reads in MiXCR, keeping a single row per CDR3 protein. The data contain approximately 400,000 distinct CDR3 sequences, 15% to 19% of them seen just once; the ten biggest clones take up 28%. V is TRBV5-8 and J is TRBJ1-5; no firm D call. The sequencing sample was made of blood. This TCR was sampled from a woman between 18 and 29 years old with Graves' hyperthyroidism that later progressed to Graves' ophthalmopathy. The CDR3 coding sequence is TGTGCCAGCAGCCTCTTATTCAATCAGCCCCAGCATTTT. Translating it yields CASSLLFNQPQHF. The full variable domain, its missing parts supplied by reference TRBV5-8 and TRBJ1-5, is EAGVTQSPTHLIKTRGQQATLRCSPISGHTSVYWYQQALGLGLQFLLWYDEGEERNRGNFPPRFSGRQFPNYSSELNVNALELEDSALYLCASSLLFNQPQHFGDGTRLSIL.